This is a list of T cell receptor beta chains from one sample in a study of OX40 agonist ivuxolimab in advanced cancers. Using immunoSEQ multiplex PCR, the repertoire was profiled, and TCRdb retains in-frame clones only, with some absent. The table lists about 77,000 clones, 80% to 90% of them singletons. The specimen was CD4+ or CD8+ T cells sorted from blood, collected in a trial of the OX40 agonist ivuxolimab. These receptor sequences come from an adult with an advanced solid tumor such as melanoma, head and neck, liver or kidney cancer. The CDR3 runs from the conserved cysteine through the conserved F or W. D genes are given only for firm matches. For some rows the clone size is stated as once, few or many, or as a class when expanded; others skip it.

clone size | J gene | V gene | D gene | CDR3 DNA | CDR3 protein
few | TRBJ1-1 | TRBV5-5 | NA | TGTGCCAGCAGCTTGGCGGTGAACACTGAAGCTTTCTTT | CASSLAVNTEAFF
NA | TRBJ1-1 | TRBV11-2 | NA | TGTGCCAGCAGCTTAGACAGCGCCCTTGAAGCTTTCTTT | CASSLDSALEAFF
NA | TRBJ1-2 | TRBV12-5 | NA | TGTGCTAGTGGTCTAGGGCCTACCTACAGATGGAATGGCTACACCTTC | CASGLGPTYRWNGYTF
NA | TRBJ2-1 | TRBV30 | TRBD2 | TGTGCCTGGCGGACTAGCGGGGTTGGCAATGAGCAGTTCTTC | CAWRTSGVGNEQFF
NA | TRBJ2-5 | TRBV5-6 | TRBD1 | TGTGCCAGCAGCTCCTCCGGGACAGGGAGGGAGACCCAGTACTTC | CASSSSGTGRETQYF
NA | TRBJ2-2 | TRBV11-2 | NA | TGTGCCAGCAGCTTAGATCGGTGGGGGGGCGAGCTGTTTTTT | CASSLDRWGGELFF
NA | TRBJ1-1 | TRBV7-6 | NA | TGTGCCAGCAGCTTACGTCCATTAGAGGGCCGTGGAGGCCCGAACACTGAAGCTTTCTTT | CASSLRPLEGRGGPNTEAFF
NA | TRBJ2-6 | TRBV5-1 | NA | TGCGCCAGCAGTCAAATTACAGGTATCTCTGGGGCCAACGTCCTGACTTTC | CASSQITGISGANVLTF
NA | TRBJ2-5 | TRBV5-4 | NA | TGTGCCAGCAGCATTGGGGAGACCCAGTACTTC | CASSIGETQYF
NA | TRBJ1-2 | TRBV5-1 | NA | TGCGCCAGCAGCTTGGGAAACAGGCTATTCGGCTACACCTTC | CASSLGNRLFGYTF
NA | TRBJ2-3 | TRBV18 | NA | TGTGCCAGCTCACCACTGCAGGGCCCTAGCACAGATACGCAGTATTTT | CASSPLQGPSTDTQYF
NA | TRBJ2-2 | TRBV5-1 | NA | TGCGCCAGCAGCTTCTACAGTAGGACCGGGGAGCTGTTTTTT | CASSFYSRTGELFF
NA | TRBJ1-1 | TRBV11-2 | TRBD1 | TGTGCCAGCAGCTTCGGGACAGGAGTGAACACTGAAGCTTTCTTT | CASSFGTGVNTEAFF
NA | TRBJ1-4 | TRBV10-1 | NA | TGCGCCAGCAGTGAATCAGGGTCTAATGAAAAACTGTTTTTT | CASSESGSNEKLFF
once | TRBJ2-3 | TRBV18 | TRBD1 | TGTGCCAGCTCCCGAAGGACAGGGGGCACAGATACGCAGTATTTT | CASSRRTGGTDTQYF
few | TRBJ1-1 | TRBV28 | TRBD1 | TGTGCCAGCAGTCCTCCGGACAGGAGGCCTTTCTTT | CASSPPDRRPFF
NA | TRBJ1-3 | TRBV18 | NA | TGTGCCAGCTCACCAACGGAGGTAACTGGAAACACCATATATTTT | CASSPTEVTGNTIYF
few | TRBJ2-1 | TRBV10-3 | NA | TGTGCCATCAGTGGTGGGACGGCAGGCCATTTCAATGAGCAGTTCTTC | CAISGGTAGHFNEQFF
NA | TRBJ1-1 | TRBV30 | NA | TGTGCCTCAAGGTTCGGGGGCCTGGGGACTGAAGCTTTCTTT | CASRFGGLGTEAFF
once | TRBJ2-3 | TRBV18 | NA | TGTGCCAGCTCCCTGGTTCAGGCGAGCACAGATACGCAGTATTTT | CASSLVQASTDTQYF
NA | TRBJ1-4 | TRBV2 | TRBD1 | TGTGCCAGCAGGTTACAGGGGGCGACTAATGAAAAACTGTTTTTT | CASRLQGATNEKLFF
NA | TRBJ2-3 | TRBV18 | TRBD2 | TGTGCCAGCTCCGTCCGGACTAGCGGGGGGGGAGCAGATACGCAGTATTTT | CASSVRTSGGGADTQYF
NA | TRBJ1-1 | TRBV4-1 | NA | TGCGCCAGCAGCCAATCAATCCTGGGACTGAACCTAAACACTGAAGCTTTCTTT | CASSQSILGLNLNTEAFF
NA | TRBJ2-3 | TRBV7-6 | NA | TGTGCCAGCAGCTCGTCGGGGACCACAGATACGCAGTATTTT | CASSSSGTTDTQYF
NA | TRBJ2-7 | TRBV25-1 | NA | TGTGCCAGCAGTGACAGGATTGTCTACGAGCAGTACTTC | CASSDRIVYEQYF
NA | TRBJ2-5 | TRBV18 | NA | TGTGCCAGCTCACCAGGACTTGCCGAGACCCAGTACTTC | CASSPGLAETQYF
NA | TRBJ1-5 | TRBV6-5 | NA | TGTGCCAGCAGTTTTTCCCCAGATAGCAATCAGCCCCAGCATTTT | CASSFSPDSNQPQHF
NA | TRBJ1-2 | TRBV7-2 | NA | TGTGCCAGCAGATCCAGGGTGTCGGCGTGGGATGGCTACACCTTC | CASRSRVSAWDGYTF
NA | TRBJ2-3 | TRBV19 | NA | TGTGCCAGTACTTCTTGGGGGACGGATACGCAGTATTTT | CASTSWGTDTQYF
NA | TRBJ2-7 | TRBV7-8 | NA | TGTGCCAGCAGCTTAGTAATAGGGAGTTACTTCGAGCAGTACTTC | CASSLVIGSYFEQYF
NA | TRBJ2-1 | TRBV11-2 | NA | TGTGCCAGCAGCTTAGTACCCAACAGGGATGAGCAGTTCTTC | CASSLVPNRDEQFF
NA | TRBJ2-5 | TRBV18 | TRBD1 | TGTGCCAGCTCTACAGGGGTCCAAGAGACCCAGTACTTC | CASSTGVQETQYF
few | TRBJ2-5 | TRBV2 | NA | TGTGCCAGCAGTGAAAGGTACCTCCAAGAGACCCAGTACTTC | CASSERYLQETQYF
NA | TRBJ1-1 | TRBV29-1 | TRBD1 | TGCAGCGCAAAGAAGGAGACAGGGTCGGTGACTGAAGCTTTCTTT | CSAKKETGSVTEAFF